This T cell receptor (beta chain) was recorded in a study of PD-1 blockade in classical Hodgkin lymphoma. Study in general: Intravenous nivolumab at 3 mg/kg was given to patients every 2 weeks.

Germline V gene data show CDR1 as SGDLS and CDR2 as YYNGEE. CDR3 length: 14 residues. The V end lost 3 bases, the J end lost 4 bases, and 13 bases lay between the germline ends. Autologous stem cell transplantation was followed by relapse in every patient, and brentuximab vedotin exposure varied. Best responses were complete response, partial response or progressive disease. Profiled with immunoSEQ multiplex PCR; TCRdb holds only in-frame clones, not every one. The table has 46,000 or so clones, 80% seen once. The sample here was peripheral blood mononuclear cells (PBMCs), taken before the second cycle of nivolumab. This rearrangement joins TRBV9 to TRBJ1-2; D perhaps matches TRBD1 (5 bases). The sequence derives from a human donor with classical Hodgkin lymphoma. The CDR3 nucleotides are TGTGCCAGCAGCGCCCCGCAGGGAACCTATGGCTACACCTTC. It yields the protein CASSAPQGTYGYTF.